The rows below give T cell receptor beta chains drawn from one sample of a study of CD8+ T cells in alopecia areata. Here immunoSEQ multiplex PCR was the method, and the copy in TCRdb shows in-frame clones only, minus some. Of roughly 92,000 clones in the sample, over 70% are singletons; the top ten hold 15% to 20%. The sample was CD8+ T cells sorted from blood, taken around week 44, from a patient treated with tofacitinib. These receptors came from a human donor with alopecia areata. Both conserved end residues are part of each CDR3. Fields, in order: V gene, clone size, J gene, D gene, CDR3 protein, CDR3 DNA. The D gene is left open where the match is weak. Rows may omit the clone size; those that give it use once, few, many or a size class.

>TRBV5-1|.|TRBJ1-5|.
CASSLRPDSNQPQHF
TGCGCCAGCAGCTTGAGGCCGGACAGCAATCAGCCCCAGCATTTT
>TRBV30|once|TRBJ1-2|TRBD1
CAWSTGNGYTF
TGTGCCTGGTCGACAGGGAATGGCTACACCTTC
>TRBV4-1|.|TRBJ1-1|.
CASKAGPAEAFF
TGCGCCAGCAAGGCAGGGCCGGCTGAAGCTTTCTTT
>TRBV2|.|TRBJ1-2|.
CASRAGEGGYGYTF
TGTGCCAGCAGGGCAGGGGAGGGCGGCTATGGCTACACCTTC
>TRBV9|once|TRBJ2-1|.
CASSVERGGREQFF
TGTGCCAGCAGCGTAGAGCGTGGGGGACGTGAGCAGTTCTTC
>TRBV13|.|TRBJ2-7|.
CASSHAVWVRPHEQYF
TGCGCCAGCAGCCATGCCGTGTGGGTAAGACCCCACGAGCAGTACTTC
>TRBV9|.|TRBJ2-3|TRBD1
CASSVEGTGIADTQYF
TGTGCCAGCAGCGTAGAGGGGACAGGGATCGCAGATACGCAGTATTTT
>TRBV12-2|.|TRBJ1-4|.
CASRLVDRPSHGEKLFF
TGTGCAAGTCGCTTAGTGGACAGACCCTCACATGGGGAAAAACTGTTTTTT
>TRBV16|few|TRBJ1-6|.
CASSLNSPLHF
TGTGCCAGCAGCCTTAATTCACCCCTCCACTTT
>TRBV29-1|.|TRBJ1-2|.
CSVEAEGYGYTF
TGCAGCGTTGAAGCGGAGGGATATGGCTACACCTTC
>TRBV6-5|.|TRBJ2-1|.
CASSLLKNEQFF
TGTGCCAGCAGTCTCCTCAAAAATGAGCAGTTCTTC
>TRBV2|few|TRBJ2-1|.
CASNPEGANEQFF
TGTGCCAGCAATCCGGAGGGGGCGAATGAGCAGTTCTTC
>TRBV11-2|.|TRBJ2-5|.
CASSAGETQYF
TGTGCCAGCAGCGCAGGGGAGACCCAGTACTTC
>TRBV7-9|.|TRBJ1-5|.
CASSLAGSPNQPQHF
TGTGCCAGCAGCTTAGCGGGGTCCCCAAATCAGCCCCAGCATTTT
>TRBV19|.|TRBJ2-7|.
CASRDSGLPRDEQYF
TGTGCCAGTAGAGACTCGGGACTGCCTCGCGACGAGCAGTACTTC
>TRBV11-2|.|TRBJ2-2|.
CASSLGKRGFAGELFF
TGTGCCAGCAGCTTAGGAAAGAGAGGGTTCGCCGGGGAGCTGTTTTTT
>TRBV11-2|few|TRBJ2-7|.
CASSFGGVTSYEQYF
TGTGCCAGCAGCTTCGGCGGGGTCACCTCCTACGAGCAGTACTTC
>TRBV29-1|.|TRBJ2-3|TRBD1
CSVDGISDRVSDTQYF
TGCAGCGTTGATGGTATTTCGGACAGGGTGTCAGATACGCAGTATTTT
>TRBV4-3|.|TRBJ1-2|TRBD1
CASSADRGGYGYTF
TGCGCCAGCAGCGCCGACAGGGGCGGCTATGGCTACACCTTC
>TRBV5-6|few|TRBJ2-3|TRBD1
CASSLGDREQYF
TGTGCCAGCAGCTTGGGGGACAGAGAGCAGTATTTT
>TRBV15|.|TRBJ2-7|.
CATSRSQGSYEQYF
TGTGCCACCAGCAGATCGCAGGGTTCCTACGAGCAGTACTTC
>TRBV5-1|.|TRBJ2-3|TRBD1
CASSLGQGWDTQYF
TGCGCCAGCAGCTTAGGACAGGGATGGGATACGCAGTATTTT
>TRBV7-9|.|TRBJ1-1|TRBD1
CASSLKAGGIMNTEAFF
TGTGCCAGCAGCTTAAAGGCAGGGGGCATTATGAACACTGAAGCTTTCTTT
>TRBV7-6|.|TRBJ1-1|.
CASSLTGGDTEAFF
TGTGCCAGCAGCTTGACAGGCGGGGACACTGAAGCTTTCTTT
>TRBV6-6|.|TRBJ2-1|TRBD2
CASRNERGGFREQFF
TGTGCCAGCAGGAACGAGCGGGGGGGTTTCCGGGAGCAGTTCTTC
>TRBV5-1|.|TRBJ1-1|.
CASSLAGYPDTEAFF
TGCGCCAGCAGCTTGGCGGGTTATCCGGACACTGAAGCTTTCTTT
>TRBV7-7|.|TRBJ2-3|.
CASSSSLGVDTQYF
TGTGCCAGCAGCTCCTCCCTCGGGGTAGATACGCAGTATTTT
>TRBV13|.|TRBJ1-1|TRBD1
CASSQTQGVNTEAFF
TGTGCCAGCAGCCAAACACAGGGGGTGAACACTGAAGCTTTCTTT
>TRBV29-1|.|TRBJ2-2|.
CSVRGPTGELFF
TGCAGCGTTCGAGGTCCCACGGGGGAGCTGTTTTTT
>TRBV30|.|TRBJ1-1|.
CAWTPPGGTEAFF
TGTGCCTGGACCCCTCCCGGTGGCACTGAAGCTTTCTTT
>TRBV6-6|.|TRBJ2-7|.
CASTPGTVSYEQYF
TGTGCCAGCACTCCCGGGACGGTCTCCTACGAGCAGTACTTC
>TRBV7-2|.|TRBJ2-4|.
CASSPKGLAGKNIQYF
TGTGCCAGCAGCCCAAAGGGTCTGGCGGGGAAAAACATTCAGTACTTC
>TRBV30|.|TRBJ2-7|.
CAWSSGKNEQYF
TGTGCCTGGAGTTCGGGGAAGAACGAGCAGTACTTC
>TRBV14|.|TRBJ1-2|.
CASSQEAVYYGYTF
TGTGCCAGCAGCCAAGAAGCTGTCTACTATGGCTACACCTTC
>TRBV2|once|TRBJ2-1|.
CASSGSGEAYNEQFF
TGTGCCAGCAGTGGGTCGGGGGAGGCTTACAATGAGCAGTTCTTC
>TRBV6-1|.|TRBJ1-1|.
CASTPGGTEAFF
TGTGCCAGCACCCCCGGGGGCACTGAAGCTTTCTTT
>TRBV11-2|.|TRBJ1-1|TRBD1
CASSPNPDRGFDTEAFF
TGTGCCAGCAGCCCAAACCCCGACAGGGGGTTCGACACTGAAGCTTTCTTT
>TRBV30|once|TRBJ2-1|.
CAWSVGGANNEQFF
TGTGCCTGGAGTGTCGGCGGGGCCAACAATGAGCAGTTCTTC
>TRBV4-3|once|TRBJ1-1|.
CASSQGSSAFF
TGCGCCAGCAGCCAGGGATCTTCAGCTTTCTTT
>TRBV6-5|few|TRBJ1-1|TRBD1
CATRTGNTEAFF
TGTGCCACCCGGACAGGGAACACTGAAGCTTTCTTT
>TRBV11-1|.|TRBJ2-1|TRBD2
CASSHTSGAIRSEQFF
TGTGCCAGCAGCCATACTAGCGGGGCCATCAGGAGTGAGCAGTTCTTC
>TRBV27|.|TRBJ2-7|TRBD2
CASSPGLGSYEQYF
TGTGCCAGCAGTCCCGGACTAGGAAGCTACGAGCAGTACTTC
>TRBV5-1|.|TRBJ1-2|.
CASSLGLLGYTF
TGCGCCAGCAGCTTGGGTCTTCTTGGCTACACCTTC
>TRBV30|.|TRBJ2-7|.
CAWRSYASPYEQYF
TGTGCCTGGAGGTCCTACGCTAGCCCCTACGAGCAGTACTTC
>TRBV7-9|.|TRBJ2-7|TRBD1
CASSPGGQGYEQYF
TGTGCCAGCAGTCCTGGGGGACAGGGCTACGAGCAGTACTTC
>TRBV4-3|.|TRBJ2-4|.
CASSQGASAKNIQYF
TGCGCCAGCAGCCAAGGGGCTTCAGCCAAAAACATTCAGTACTTC
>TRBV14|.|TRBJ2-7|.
CASSHRGEQYF
TGTGCCAGCAGCCATCGGGGAGAGCAGTACTTC
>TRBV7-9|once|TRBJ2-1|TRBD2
CASSLAPTTSGKFF
TGTGCCAGCAGCTTAGCCCCAACGACTAGCGGCAAGTTCTTC
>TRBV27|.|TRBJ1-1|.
CASSLSVGGVTEAFF
TGTGCCAGCAGTTTATCAGTAGGGGGGGTCACTGAAGCTTTCTTT
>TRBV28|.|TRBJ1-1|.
CASSLWGVEAFF
TGTGCCAGCAGTTTGTGGGGGGTTGAAGCTTTCTTT
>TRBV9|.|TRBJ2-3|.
CASSVAPGHTDTQYF
TGTGCCAGCAGCGTAGCCCCCGGACACACAGATACGCAGTATTTT
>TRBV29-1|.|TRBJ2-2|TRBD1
CSVGVPQGAGELFF
TGCAGCGTTGGGGTCCCACAGGGGGCCGGGGAGCTGTTTTTT
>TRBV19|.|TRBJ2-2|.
CASSSPTELFF
TGTGCCAGTAGTTCTCCGACGGAGCTGTTTTTT
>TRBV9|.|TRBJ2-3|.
CASSVGVSDTQYF
TGTGCCAGCAGCGTAGGGGTCTCCGATACGCAGTATTTT
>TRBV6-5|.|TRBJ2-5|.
CASSQLGPSGETQYF
TGTGCCAGCAGCCAGCTGGGTCCATCGGGGGAGACCCAGTACTTC
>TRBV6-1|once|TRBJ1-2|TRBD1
CASNEGGGKGYTF
TGTGCCAGCAACGAAGGAGGGGGCAAGGGCTACACCTTC
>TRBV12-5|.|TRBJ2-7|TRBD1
CASGDRDSYEQYF
TGTGCAAGCGGGGACAGGGACTCCTACGAGCAGTACTTC
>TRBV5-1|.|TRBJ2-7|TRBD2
CASSLELAGDGDEQYF
TGCGCCAGCAGCTTGGAACTAGCGGGGGATGGGGACGAGCAGTACTTC
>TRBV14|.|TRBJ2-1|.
CASSQWTETNEQFF
TGTGCCAGCAGCCAGTGGACGGAAACAAATGAGCAGTTCTTC